The 30 T cell receptor beta chains given below trace back to one sample, sequenced in a study of shared clonotypes between healthy human individuals. Produced via immunoSEQ multiplex PCR; TCRdb's table is partial and in-frame only. Of about 1 million clones in the sample, 65% to 80% were seen once. Material: memory CD4+ T cells sorted from blood. Subset given: CD45RA-negative fraction. These receptors all stem from a man aged 18 to 35 in good health.

The chain recombines TRBV6-6 with TRBJ2-2, with 10 nucleotides matching TRBD2. The CDR3 is made up of 14 amino acids. Trimming removed 7 bases from V and 5 bases from J; junction bases left unmatched: 4. The germline V gene encodes CDR1 MNHNY and CDR2 SVGAGI (reference sequence). In DNA form, the CDR3 reads TGTGCCAGCAACTTAGCGGGGGGTACCGGGGAGCTGTTTTTT. Protein sequence: CASNLAGGTGELFF.

The chain combines TRBV14 with TRBJ2-7; D could derive from TRBD1 or TRBD2 (6 bases each). The CDR3 sequence is 17 residues long. V lost 0 bases to trimming and J lost 6 bases, with 21 bases between them. Germline CDR1 SGHDN, CDR2 FVKESK. In DNA form, the CDR3 reads TGTGCCAGCAGCCAAGATGAGGGGGGTTCGGGCGGTGGCGAGCAGTACTTC. Protein sequence: CASSQDEGGSGGGEQYF.

This clone was seen more than once but under ten times. The J gene is TRBJ1-5, the V gene TRBV7-9; D remains unclear. The CDR3 runs 15 residues. Germline values: CDR1 SEHNR, CDR2 FQNEAQ (reference sequence). V lost 1 base, J lost 5 bases, and 12 bases lay in between. This CDR3 is CASSLGDGPHQPQHF. CDR3 coding DNA: TGTGCCAGCAGCTTAGGCGACGGGCCCCATCAGCCCCAGCATTTT.

The gene calls are TRBV28 and TRBJ2-7; the match to TRBD1 covers 9 bases. The germline CDR1 and CDR2 sequences are MDHEN and SYDVKM. Trimming cost V 4 bases and J 6 bases; bases outside gene matches: 10. This CDR3 is built from 15 residues. The CDR3 spells CASSSASGQGTEQYF. Here the CDR3 DNA reads TGTGCCAGCAGTTCGGCCTCGGGACAGGGCACCGAGCAGTACTTC.

The V call is TRBV27, the J call TRBJ2-3; perhaps TRBD1 as D (6 bases). Deletions cut 5 bases from V and 0 bases from J, with 15 bases between. Germline V gene lookup returns CDR1 MNHEY and CDR2 SMNVEV (reference sequence). The CDR3 is 16 amino acids. For the CDR3, the DNA is TGTGCCAGCAGTCTCCTTGCAGGGGCTAGCACAGATACGCAGTATTTT. It translates to CASSLLAGASTDTQYF.

The J gene is TRBJ2-7, the V gene TRBV7-8; D possibly corresponds to TRBD2 (8 bases). The CDR3 contains 15 residues. From germline, CDR1 is SGHVS and CDR2 FQNEAQ. V was shortened by 1 base and J by 3 bases, with 13 bases between the two germline ends. The CDR3 coding sequence is TGTGCCAGCAGCTTAGTAGCGGGACAGCTCTACGAGCAGTACTTC. Translating it yields CASSLVAGQLYEQYF.

The V and J genes are TRBV5-1 and TRBJ2-3; unclear D gene. CDR1 SGHRS and CDR2 YFSETQ come from the germline V gene. Deletions cut 2 bases from V and 5 bases from J, with 6 bases between. The CDR3 is 12 amino acids. The CDR3 protein is CASSFTLDTQYF. CDR3 bases: TGCGCCAGCAGCTTTACCTTAGATACGCAGTATTTT. Looking up the rest from reference TRBV5-1 and TRBJ2-3 gives the full variable domain: KAGVTQTPRYLIKTRGQQVTLSCSPISGHRSVSWYQQTPGQGLQFLFEYFSETQRNKGNFPGRFSGRQFSNSRSEMNVSTLELGDSALYLCASSFTLDTQYFGPGTRLTVL.

The CDR3 loop reads CASSGITTYGYTF. CDR3 nucleotides: TGTGCCAGCAGTGGGATTACAACTTATGGCTACACCTTC. The genes are TRBV28 and TRBJ1-2; no firm D call. The CDR3 sequence is 13 residues long. Germline assignment: CDR1 MDHEN and CDR2 SYDVKM. The V gene lost 5 bases and the J gene lost 5 bases, with 12 bases spanning the gap.

This rearrangement joins TRBV4-1 to TRBJ1-4; D not certain. The length of the CDR3 is 15 residues. The germline CDR1 and CDR2 sequences are MGHRA and YSYEKL. With 0 bases removed from V and 5 bases from J, the gap between germline ends came to 10 bases. The CDR3 spells CASSQDGLANEKLFF. The CDR3 nucleotides read TGCGCCAGCAGCCAAGATGGTTTGGCAAATGAAAAACTGTTTTTT.

This chain connects TRBV21-1 to TRBJ2-4; TRBD1, as called in the table, went unchecked against the DNA. TRBV21-1 represents a pseudogene. The CDR3 runs to 16 residues. The CDR3 region has the DNA TGTGCCAGCAGCAAAGGGACAGGGGTAGCCAAAAACATTCAGTACTTC. Translating it yields CASSKGTGVAKNIQYF.

This chain uses TRBV14 with TRBJ2-7; D remains ambiguous. Germline V gene lookup returns CDR1 SGHDN and CDR2 FVKESK. CDR3 length: 13 amino acids. V shed 1 base and J shed 3 bases, with 7 bases lying between them. This chain's CDR3 is CASSQVTHYEQYF. The CDR3 DNA reads as TGTGCCAGCAGCCAAGTAACACACTACGAGCAGTACTTC. The entire variable domain, with the rest obtained from reference TRBV14 and TRBJ2-7, is as follows: EAGVTQFPSHSVIEKGQTVTLRCDPISGHDNLYWYRRVMGKEIKFLLHFVKESKQDESGMPNNRFLAERTGGTYSTLKVQPAELEDSGVYFCASSQVTHYEQYFGPGTRLTVT.

The chain recombines TRBV19 with TRBJ2-1; 12 bases agree with TRBD2. The CDR3 covers 16 residues. The junction had 6 bases not matched to a gene; V was cut back by 5 bases and J by 4 bases. Germline CDR1 LNHDA, CDR2 SQIVND (reference sequence). CDR3 DNA sequence: TGTGCCAGTAGTTCCCGACTAGCGGGAGCTTACAATGAGCAGTTCTTC. It encodes CASSSRLAGAYNEQFF.

In the case of this clone: This specimen includes other DNA sequences encoding the same CDR3. This chain links TRBV5-1 with TRBJ2-3; 7 nucleotides agree with TRBD1. CDR1 SGHRS and CDR2 YFSETQ come from the germline V gene. V trimming: 0 bases; J trimming: 0 bases; junction bases outside the gene matches: 1. This CDR3 has 15 amino acids. The CDR3 here is CASSLEGASTDTQYF. The CDR3 DNA reads as TGCGCCAGCAGCTTGGAGGGGGCCAGCACAGATACGCAGTATTTT.

The rearrangement joins TRBV2 to TRBJ2-2, with D possibly TRBD2 on 5 matching bases. This CDR3 comprises 14 residues. With 0 bases removed from V and 5 bases from J, the gap between germline ends came to 7 bases. The germline CDR1 and CDR2 sequences are SNHLY and FYNNEI. This chain's CDR3 is CASSEAGGTGELFF. CDR3 coding DNA: TGTGCCAGCAGTGAAGCCGGCGGGACCGGGGAGCTGTTTTTT.

This clone has a handful of counts. The chain joins TRBV29-1 to TRBJ1-1; the D gene is possibly TRBD1 (5 bases). V was clipped by 7 bases and J by 2 bases, with 17 bases between them. From germline, CDR1 is SQVTM and CDR2 ANQGSEA. This CDR3 comprises 14 residues. CDR3 region: CSADTGHKNTEAFF. The DNA for the CDR3 is TGCAGCGCCGATACCGGACACAAAAACACTGAAGCTTTCTTT.

The J gene is TRBJ2-7, the V gene TRBV5-1; a possible D gene is TRBD1 (6 bases). The germline V and J ends were trimmed by 0 bases and 3 bases, with 13 bases remaining between them. There are 15 residues in the CDR3. Germline-derived CDR1 and CDR2 are SGHRS and YFSETQ. The CDR3 sequence is CASSLDPVTGYEQYF. DNA for the CDR3: TGCGCCAGCAGCTTGGACCCCGTGACAGGCTACGAGCAGTACTTC.

This chain's CDR3 is CASRSIRGGLLQETQYF. CDR3 bases: TGTGCCAGCCGATCCATTAGAGGCGGACTCCTCCAAGAGACCCAGTACTTC. The J gene is TRBJ2-5, the V gene TRBV11-2, with D possibly being TRBD2 (5 bases). Germline lookup yields CDR1 SGHAT and CDR2 FQNNGV. The CDR3 is 17 amino acids. Trimming pared 8 bases from V and 1 base from J, leaving 23 bases between.

This clone turned up a few times. This chain links TRBV15 with TRBJ2-2; perhaps TRBD1 as D (5 bases). The germline V gene encodes CDR1 LNHNV and CDR2 YYDKDF (reference sequence). The CDR3 is 17 residues long. V was trimmed by 0 bases and J by 0 bases, leaving 11 bases between them. CDR3 sequence: CATSRDQGGSNTGELFF. Written as DNA, the CDR3 is TGTGCCACCAGCAGAGATCAGGGCGGATCGAACACCGGGGAGCTGTTTTTT.

V usage is TRBV10-1 and J usage is TRBJ2-7; possible D gene TRBD2, 6 bases. CDR3 length equals 14 residues. V was clipped by 3 bases and J by 6 bases, with 15 bases between them. The germline V gene has CDR1 WNHNN and CDR2 SYGVQD (reference sequence). CDR3 sequence reads: CASSDGGDLLEQYF. The CDR3 bases are TGCGCCAGCAGTGATGGAGGGGATCTTCTCGAGCAGTACTTC.

This clone has only a few counts. This may arise from a read error, as a much more abundant clone is one base away. This chain joins TRBV19 and TRBJ2-7; TRBD2 matches at 14 bases. The ends lost 5 bases at V and 2 bases at J; junction bases unmatched: 2. Germline V lookup: CDR1 LNHDA, CDR2 SQIVND (reference sequence). This CDR3 has 15 amino acids. CDR3 loop: CASSPTSGGAYEQYF. Written as DNA, the CDR3 is TGTGCCAGTAGTCCGACTAGCGGGGGGGCCTACGAGCAGTACTTC. Drawing the rest from reference TRBV19 and TRBJ2-7, the complete variable domain is DGGITQSPKYLFRKEGQNVTLSCEQNLNHDAMYWYRQDPGQGLRLIYYSQIVNDFQKGDIAEGYSVSREKKESFPLTVTSAQKNPTAFYLCASSPTSGGAYEQYFGPGTRLTVT.

The chain joins TRBV6-1 to TRBJ1-5, with 7 positions matching TRBD1. V trimming: 6 bases; J trimming: 6 bases; junction bases outside the gene matches: 5. Germline values: CDR1 MNHNS, CDR2 SASEGT. There are 13 residues in the CDR3. In nucleotides, the CDR3 is TGTGCCAGCAGGGACGGGACAGTTCAGCCCCAGCATTTT. This codes for CASRDGTVQPQHF.

V usage is TRBV6-4 and J usage is TRBJ1-2; TRBD1 aligns across 7 bases. V was pared by 6 bases and J by 4 bases, with 2 bases of the junction left unmatched. The germline gives CDR1 MRHNA, CDR2 SNTAGT. The CDR3 spans 12 residues. This chain's CDR3 is CASRRDSYGYTF. CDR3 bases: TGTGCCAGCAGGCGGGACAGCTATGGCTACACCTTC.

This sequence joins TRBV4-1 and TRBJ2-3; D is uncertain. Germline lookup yields CDR1 MGHRA and CDR2 YSYEKL. V was clipped by 2 bases and J by 4 bases, with 10 bases between them. The CDR3 loop spans 14 amino acids. The CDR3 spells CASSQLQPPDTQYF. DNA for the CDR3: TGCGCCAGCAGCCAACTCCAACCCCCAGATACGCAGTATTTT.

V gene TRBV30 combines with J gene TRBJ1-2; D is perhaps TRBD1 (6 bases). This CDR3 spans 13 amino acids. Germline CDR1 is GTSNPN and CDR2 is SVGIG (reference sequence). Trimming pared 1 base from V and 4 bases from J, leaving 10 bases between. The CDR3 sequence is CAWSAQGFYGYTF. For the CDR3, the DNA is TGTGCCTGGAGTGCACAGGGTTTCTATGGCTACACCTTC. Full variable domain (rest looked up from reference TRBV30 and TRBJ1-2): SQTIHQWPATLVQPVGSPLSLECTVEGTSNPNLYWYRQAAGRGLQLLFYSVGIGQISSEVPQNLSASRPQDRQFILSSKKLLLSDSGFYLCAWSAQGFYGYTFGSGTRLTVV.

This clone has a handful of counts. Since a far larger clone is one base different, this is likely a read error. The chain is built from TRBV5-4 and TRBJ1-1; D is uncertain. Germline CDR1 is SGHNT and CDR2 is YYREEE (reference sequence). The CDR3 has 13 amino acids. Trimming took off 0 bases at V and 0 bases at J, with 3 bases between the two ends. CDR3: CASSLDMNTEAFF. CDR3 DNA: TGTGCCAGCAGCTTGGACATGAACACTGAAGCTTTCTTT. Together with reference TRBV5-4 and TRBJ1-1, the CDR3 gives the full variable domain: ETGVTQSPTHLIKTRGQQVTLRCSSQSGHNTVSWYQQALGQGPQFIFQYYREEENGRGNFPPRFSGLQFPNYSSELNVNALELDDSALYLCASSLDMNTEAFFGQGTRLTVV.

This clone was recorded a few times. The rearrangement joins TRBV29-1 to TRBJ1-1; TRBD1 matches at 7 bases. V shed 6 bases, J shed 7 bases, and the junction held 5 bases outside the gene matches. CDR1 and CDR2 (germline): SQVTM, ANQGSEA. The CDR3 spans 11 residues. The CDR3 protein is CSVKGQYEAFF. The DNA of the CDR3 is TGCAGCGTCAAGGGACAGTATGAAGCTTTCTTT.

The rearrangement links TRBV5-1 to TRBJ2-2; TRBD1 might be the D (6 bases). V was shortened by 3 bases and J by 3 bases, with 12 bases between the two germline ends. This CDR3 is built from 15 residues. The germline gives CDR1 SGHRS, CDR2 YFSETQ. CDR3 coding DNA: TGCGCCAGCAGCTACAGGGACATTCACACCGGGGAGCTGTTTTTT. Protein: CASSYRDIHTGELFF. Drawing the rest from reference TRBV5-1 and TRBJ2-2, the complete variable domain is KAGVTQTPRYLIKTRGQQVTLSCSPISGHRSVSWYQQTPGQGLQFLFEYFSETQRNKGNFPGRFSGRQFSNSRSEMNVSTLELGDSALYLCASSYRDIHTGELFFGEGSRLTVL.

The chain combines TRBV5-4 with TRBJ1-1, with 8 bases identical to TRBD1. Germline-derived CDR1 and CDR2 are SGHNT and YYREEE (reference sequence). The CDR3 has 14 amino acids. V lost 0 bases, J lost 3 bases, and 1 base stayed unmatched. The CDR3 here is CASSLVDRDTEAFF. CDR3 DNA: TGTGCCAGCAGCTTGGTGGACAGGGACACTGAAGCTTTCTTT.

This clone was seen a few times. Other DNA sequences in the sample encode the same CDR3. The CDR3 DNA reads as TGCGCCAGCAGCTTGGCAGCAACTAATGAAAAACTGTTTTTT. It yields the protein CASSLAATNEKLFF. The chain recombines TRBV5-1 with TRBJ1-4; D is uncertain. The length of the CDR3 is 14 residues. Looked up from germline, CDR1 is SGHRS and CDR2 is YFSETQ. V lost 0 bases and J 0 bases, leaving 3 bases between the germline ends.

The chain employs TRBV18 and TRBJ1-2; 8 bases line up with TRBD1. Germline V lookup: CDR1 KGHSH, CDR2 LQKENI. The CDR3 has 16 amino acids. V dropped 8 bases and J dropped 7; count of bases not matched to a gene: 18. The CDR3 protein is CASAQGAQGSWSGYTF. The CDR3 nucleotides read TGTGCCAGCGCCCAGGGGGCGCAGGGAAGTTGGAGTGGCTACACCTTC.